This T cell receptor (beta chain) was retrieved from a study of regulatory T cells in long-lasting Graves disease. The time point is: newly diagnosed GD, antithyroid drugs for less than 3 months. TCR sequences were obtained from RNA taken from PBMCs. This clonotype has ten or more counts. For TCR beta, libraries came from iRepertoire HTBI primers and Arm-PCR of CDR3 regions. TCRdb fed the multiplex PCR reads into MiXCR, producing one record per CDR3 protein. The sample records roughly 560,000 distinct CDR3 sequences, 16% being singletons. Trimming took 4 bases from V and 4 from J, leaving 10 bases between them. Germline loops: CDR1 SEHNR, CDR2 FQNEAQ (reference sequence). The CDR3 contains 13 residues. The sample also formed part of further work on T cells in Graves' hyperthyroidism and ophthalmopathy.

This chain links TRBV7-9 with TRBJ1-1; the D gene is possibly TRBD1 (5 bases). The sequencing used peripheral blood mononuclear cells (PBMCs), collected at new diagnosis, from a patient treated with antithyroid drugs. This clonotype was obtained from a woman aged 35-65 years with Graves disease. CDR3 loop: CASSSDSFTEAFF. The CDR3 coding sequence is TGTGCCAGCAGCTCCGACAGTTTCACTGAAGCTTTCTTT.